Listed here is a single T cell receptor (beta chain). Participants were aged about 18 to 90 years, lived in 24 US areas, and enrolled virtually. This record comes from a study of blood T cell repertoires in COVID-19. Study-wide context: From the United States, Italy and Spain came samples of acute and convalescent COVID-19. From T cells, B-cell-depleted T cells, or PBMCs came the material, which was cDNA or gDNA.

Original handling: Nucleated cell number was recorded as an estimate derived from reference gene primer amplification. Generated by immunoSEQ multiplex PCR, the TCRdb table keeps only in-frame clones and is missing some. That table is the source of V, J and clone size, and D and trimming were worked out from the DNA. In the table there are roughly 270,000 clones, about 85% of which are singletons. The CDR3 covers 16 residues. The V end lost 2 bases, the J end lost 3 bases, and 16 bases lay between the germline ends. The germline CDR1 and CDR2 sequences are SGHRS and YFSETQ. The sequence was obtained from a woman aged 50 to 60 who had recovered from COVID-19. The chain links TRBV5-1 to TRBJ2-3, with a possible D match to TRBD2 (5 bases). Sequencing input: PBMCs or T cells enriched from blood (not recorded which). CDR3 sequence: CASSFGGATGTDTQYF. DNA for the CDR3: TGCGCCAGCAGCTTCGGAGGTGCGACCGGGACAGATACGCAGTATTTT.